A selection of T cell receptor beta chains follows, all from one sample in a study of OX40 agonist ivuxolimab in advanced cancers. TCRdb keeps only in-frame clones here, not all; method: immunoSEQ multiplex PCR. The repertoire has 70,000 to 80,000 clones, over 75% of them found once; the top ten carry about 0.9%. Source: CD4+ or CD8+ T cells sorted from blood, taken in a trial of the OX40 agonist ivuxolimab. Receptors were obtained from an adult with an advanced solid tumor such as melanoma, head and neck, liver or kidney cancer. Each CDR3 is given with its conserved first and last residue. Each record gives: D gene, V gene, clone size, J gene, CDR3 protein, CDR3 DNA. The D gene is left open where the match is weak. Only some rows state a clone size, as once, few, many or a class for expanded clones.

.	TRBV21-1	.	TRBJ2-4	CASRPGFQLAKNIQYF	TGTGCCAGCAGGCCGGGGTTTCAATTAGCCAAAAACATTCAGTACTTC
TRBD2	TRBV11-3	.	TRBJ2-2	CASSPSSGRGGELFF	TGTGCCAGCAGCCCGAGTAGCGGGAGAGGCGGGGAGCTGTTTTTT
.	TRBV13	.	TRBJ2-7	CASRKAGGVYEQYF	TGTGCCAGCAGAAAGGCAGGGGGGGTTTACGAGCAGTACTTC
.	TRBV6-1	.	TRBJ2-5	CASTFAGFPETQYF	TGTGCCAGCACCTTTGCGGGATTTCCAGAGACCCAGTACTTC
.	TRBV28	.	TRBJ1-2	CAIRGTQGGNYGYTF	TGTGCCATCCGGGGGACACAGGGAGGCAACTATGGCTACACCTTC
.	TRBV15	.	TRBJ1-1	CATSPRLNRNTEAFF	TGTGCCACCAGCCCTCGACTCAATCGGAACACTGAAGCTTTCTTT
.	TRBV4-1	once	TRBJ1-2	CASSYIAGADYGYTF	TGCGCCAGCAGCTATATTGCAGGGGCGGACTATGGCTACACCTTC
.	TRBV30	.	TRBJ1-1	CAWNGQPNTEAFF	TGTGCCTGGAATGGACAGCCGAACACTGAAGCTTTCTTT
TRBD1	TRBV9	.	TRBJ1-1	CASSRFSGTGGRGTEAFF	TGTGCCAGCAGCCGATTCTCCGGGACAGGGGGCCGAGGCACTGAAGCTTTCTTT
.	TRBV6-5	.	TRBJ1-2	CASSYSRHSHGYTF	TGTGCCAGCAGTTACTCGAGGCACAGCCATGGCTACACCTTC
.	TRBV5-1	few	TRBJ2-3	CASSYTGSTDTQYF	TGCGCCAGCAGCTATACAGGGAGCACAGATACGCAGTATTTT
.	TRBV5-1	.	TRBJ2-2	CASHRENTGELFF	TGCGCCAGCCACAGGGAGAACACCGGGGAGCTGTTTTTT
TRBD1	TRBV18	once	TRBJ2-7	CASSPRQGTYEQYF	TGTGCCAGCTCACCACGACAGGGGACCTACGAGCAGTACTTC
TRBD1	TRBV7-9	.	TRBJ1-2	CASSSQGTYGYTF	TGTGCCAGCAGCTCACAGGGGACCTATGGCTACACCTTC
.	TRBV19	.	TRBJ1-2	CASSILADGANYGYTF	TGTGCCAGTAGTATTTTGGCGGACGGAGCTAACTATGGCTACACCTTC
TRBD1	TRBV7-2	.	TRBJ2-7	CASSLRDRGYEQYF	TGTGCCAGCAGCCTCCGGGACAGGGGGTACGAGCAGTACTTC
.	TRBV9	few	TRBJ2-1	CASSVQASSYNEQFF	TGTGCCAGCAGCGTACAGGCCAGCTCCTACAATGAGCAGTTCTTC
.	TRBV5-8	.	TRBJ2-7	CASSGYRAPGGYEQYF	TGTGCCAGCAGCGGCTACAGGGCCCCGGGCGGTTACGAGCAGTACTTC
.	TRBV5-1	.	TRBJ2-5	CASSLGHRETQYF	TGCGCCAGCAGCTTGGGGCACCGGGAGACCCAGTACTTC
.	TRBV18	.	TRBJ2-2	CASSPKYEPNTGELFF	TGTGCCAGCTCACCAAAATACGAACCGAACACCGGGGAGCTGTTTTTT
.	TRBV28	.	TRBJ2-5	CASSLPPGEETQYF	TGTGCCAGCAGTTTGCCTCCTGGGGAGGAGACCCAGTACTTC
TRBD1	TRBV5-8	.	TRBJ2-6	CASSRFWAGGISGANVLTF	TGTGCCAGCAGCCGATTTTGGGCAGGGGGAATCTCTGGGGCCAACGTCCTGACTTTC
TRBD1	TRBV7-7	.	TRBJ1-3	CASSPTGVGNTIYF	TGTGCTAGCAGCCCGACAGGGGTGGGAAACACCATATATTTT
TRBD1	TRBV30	.	TRBJ1-1	CAWNRRTGPAFF	TGTGCCTGGAATCGACGGACAGGGCCAGCTTTCTTT
.	TRBV7-2	.	TRBJ1-4	CASSPAGFEKLFF	TGTGCCAGCAGCCCCGCCGGGTTTGAAAAACTGTTTTTT
TRBD1	TRBV9	.	TRBJ1-1	CASSAGQNYQMNTEAFF	TGTGCCAGCAGCGCGGGACAGAACTATCAGATGAACACTGAAGCTTTCTTT
TRBD2	TRBV7-6	.	TRBJ2-3	CASSLGDGGLAGAVDTQYF	TGTGCCAGCAGCTTAGGGGACGGGGGACTAGCGGGAGCAGTAGATACGCAGTATTTT
.	TRBV28	.	TRBJ2-3	CASSLRTNTDTQYF	TGTGCCAGCAGTTTACGGACAAACACAGATACGCAGTATTTT
.	TRBV6-5	.	TRBJ2-2	CASSYVLANTGELFF	TGTGCCAGCAGTTACGTACTAGCGAACACCGGGGAGCTGTTTTTT
TRBD2	TRBV5-1	.	TRBJ2-5	CASSFGLAGIETQYF	TGCGCCAGCAGCTTTGGACTAGCGGGAATAGAGACCCAGTACTTC
.	TRBV4-2	.	TRBJ2-1	CASSQDGGTYNEQFF	TGTGCCAGCAGCCAAGATGGAGGGACCTACAATGAGCAGTTCTTC
TRBD1	TRBV5-1	few	TRBJ1-1	CASSLTYGTGAGGAFF	TGCGCCAGCAGCTTAACATACGGTACAGGGGCTGGGGGAGCTTTCTTT
TRBD1	TRBV7-2	.	TRBJ2-7	CASSLRDRGTEQYF	TGTGCCAGCAGCTTAAGGGACAGGGGAACCGAGCAGTACTTC